This T cell receptor (beta chain) is drawn from a study of blood T cell repertoires in COVID-19. Across the study: Samples representing acute and convalescent COVID-19 were sourced from the United States, Italy and Spain. In each case, the material was cDNA or gDNA derived from T cells, B-cell-depleted T cells, or PBMCs.

Germline assignment: CDR1 KGHSH and CDR2 LQKENI. V was shortened by 6 bases and J by 0 bases, with 8 bases between the two germline ends. There are 13 residues in the CDR3. Original data processing: Estimated nucleated cell counts came from reference gene primer amplification. Here immunoSEQ multiplex PCR was the method, and the copy in TCRdb shows in-frame clones only, minus some. Clone size and V and J calls were adopted from that table, with D and trimming inferred from the DNA. Of about 180,000 clones in the sample, approximately 77% are singletons; the top ten hold over 9.5%. The sequencing input was peripheral blood. The sequence derives from a woman aged 80 or over with active or convalescent COVID-19. The V call is TRBV18, the J call TRBJ1-1; a possible D gene is TRBD1 (5 bases). CDR3 sequence reads: CASSDTMNTEAFF. For the CDR3, the DNA is TGTGCCAGCTCGGACACTATGAACACTGAAGCTTTCTTT.